The clone carrying this T cell receptor beta chain has only a few counts. Its antigen is undetermined. The data were obtained in a study of cytomegalovirus exposure and HLA in healthy donors. A multiplex PCR was run with 60 Vbeta primers and 13 Jbeta primers. Some clones are missing from TCRdb's copy, which holds only in-frame ones; the method was immunoSEQ multiplex PCR. The sample comprises about 170,000 clones, around three quarters of which are singletons, and under 3% rests with the top ten. Broader study findings: A later analysis revealed that TCR association rates differed between HLA loci, peaking at DRB1 and bottoming out at HLA-C. Cytomegalovirus association was assigned to under 200 TCR beta chains.

CDR3 length: 12 amino acids. V lost 1 base, J lost 10 bases, and 11 bases lay in between. Germline CDR1 MGHDK, CDR2 SYGVNS. Sequenced material: PBMCs. V and J are TRBV25-1 and TRBJ2-7, with a possible D match to TRBD1 (5 bases). The clonotype comes from a woman between 45 and 65 years old in good health and CMV-seronegative. The CDR3, as DNA: TGTGCCAGCAGTGAATTAACAGGACCCCAGTACTTC. Translating it yields CASSELTGPQYF.